This T cell receptor (beta chain) derives from a study of vaccination effects on CD4 cells after COVID-19. Antigen-specific CD4+ T cells expanded by the ViraFEST assay with viral peptide pools were then sequenced. At the end of around 11 days of culture, CD4+ T cells were isolated. Nucleocapsid antibodies were negative in the vaccine recipients, who had never had SARS-CoV-2 infection. With roughly 9.1 ug/ml peptides and 10 IU/ml IL-2, a few million PBMC per well were cultured. On days 3 and 7, fresh IL-2 medium replaced half the medium. Repertoires were generated with immunoSEQ multiplex PCR, while TCRdb's copy carries only in-frame clones and drops some. The sample consists of 50,000 or so clones, 75% to 85% of them appearing once. Study results and caveats: Late post-vaccination samples showed marked contraction of infection- and vaccine-induced clones.

Germline values: CDR1 SGHRS, CDR2 YFSETQ. CDR3 length equals 16 residues. V lost 1 base and J lost 0; bases outside the gene matches: 3. Notes on this clone: Its cognate antigen is unknown.

The TCR originated in a human donor who received a COVID-19 vaccine. The J gene is TRBJ2-2, the V gene TRBV5-1; 7 nucleotides match TRBD2. The input for sequencing was CD4+ T cells from PBMCs cultured with HCoV-OC43 spike peptides, taken before COVID-19 vaccination. Subset reported: HCoV-OC43 spike overlapping peptide pool stimulation. The CDR3 nucleotides are TGCGCCAGCAGCTTGACTAGCGCATCGAACACCGGGGAGCTGTTTTTT. Protein sequence: CASSLTSASNTGELFF.